Listed below are T cell receptor beta chains from one sample, sequenced in a study of T cell changes during pregnancy in multiple sclerosis. Only in-frame clones appear in the TCRdb table, and some are missing; sequencing was by immunoSEQ multiplex PCR. The table lists 70,000 to 95,000 clones, 93% of them singletons. Sequencing was performed on peripheral blood, taken in the second trimester of pregnancy. The source of these receptors is a female donor with multiple sclerosis, enrolled in a pregnancy study. The CDR3 runs from the conserved cysteine through the conserved F or W. The D gene is left open where the match is weak. Clone size is not always given. Where it is, it says once, few, many or a class for expanded clones.

TRBV7-9	TRBJ1-6	once	TRBD1	CASSSRQGASSYNSPLHF	TGTGCCAGCAGCTCACGACAGGGGGCCAGCTCCTATAATTCACCCCTCCACTTT
TRBV5-6	TRBJ1-2	-	TRBD1	CASSHTSSDRVRGYTF	TGTGCCAGCAGCCACACCAGCTCTGACAGGGTGAGGGGCTACACCTTC
TRBV7-7	TRBJ2-7	-	TRBD2	CASSPGLATYEQYF	TGTGCTAGCAGCCCGGGACTAGCGACCTACGAGCAGTACTTC
TRBV19	TRBJ1-4	-	TRBD1	CASSIVAGTADVF	TGTGCCAGTAGTATAGTTGCCGGGACAGCGGATGTTTTT
TRBV27	TRBJ2-1	-	TRBD2	CASSLLGLAGGPYNEQFF	TGTGCCAGCAGCTTGTTGGGACTAGCGGGGGGGCCCTACAATGAGCAGTTCTTC
TRBV10-2	TRBJ2-7	-	-	CASSEVGGPYEQYF	TGCGCCAGCAGTGAGGTGGGGGGGCCTTACGAGCAGTACTTC
TRBV7-9	TRBJ1-1	once	-	CASSSLGRMENTEAFF	TGTGCCAGCAGCTCTCTGGGGAGGATGGAGAACACTGAAGCTTTCTTT
TRBV10-3	TRBJ1-4	-	-	CAISESQTSNEKLFF	TGTGCCATCAGTGAGTCCCAGACTTCTAATGAAAAACTGTTTTTT
TRBV27	TRBJ2-1	-	TRBD1	CASSLRRGQVDEQFF	TGTGCCAGCAGTTTACGCAGGGGGCAAGTGGATGAGCAGTTCTTC
TRBV27	TRBJ2-1	once	TRBD1	CASSSRDRDEQFF	TGTGCCAGCAGTTCCCGGGACAGGGATGAGCAGTTCTTC